This entry concerns a single TCR beta chain. Antigen unknown. The CDR3 is 16 amino acids. J gave up 2 bases and V 4 bases, and 4 bases lay outside the gene matches. Germline CDR1 and CDR2: SEHNR and FQNEAQ (reference sequence). This record comes from a study of CD8+ T cells in alopecia areata. At the level of the study: Twice a day, 5 to 10 mg of oral tofacitinib was administered to treated patients.

Regarding treatment: oral pan-JAK inhibitor, 5-10 mg twice daily. Reverse transcribed after extraction, RNA yielded cDNA as the sequencing template. TCRdb's table, derived via immunoSEQ multiplex PCR, lists solely in-frame clones and lacks some. The data show 150,000 or so clones, with roughly 50% seen just once and roughly 15% held by the top ten. Study conclusions and caveats: In patients, TCRs were shared less clearly than in mice, and HLA may possibly be involved. It was observed that many expanded lesional clones persisted in scalp and blood during tofacitinib. Scalp samples also yield sequences of resident alphabeta T cells from normal skin.

Sequenced here: CD8+ T cells sorted from blood, sampled at week 4, from a patient treated with tofacitinib. This clonotype was obtained from a human donor with alopecia areata. V and J are TRBV7-9 and TRBJ2-1, with 11 bases identical to TRBD2. The CDR3: CASSSPSGGPYNEQFF. In DNA form, the CDR3 reads TGTGCCAGCAGCTCCCCTAGCGGGGGGCCCTACAATGAGCAGTTCTTC.